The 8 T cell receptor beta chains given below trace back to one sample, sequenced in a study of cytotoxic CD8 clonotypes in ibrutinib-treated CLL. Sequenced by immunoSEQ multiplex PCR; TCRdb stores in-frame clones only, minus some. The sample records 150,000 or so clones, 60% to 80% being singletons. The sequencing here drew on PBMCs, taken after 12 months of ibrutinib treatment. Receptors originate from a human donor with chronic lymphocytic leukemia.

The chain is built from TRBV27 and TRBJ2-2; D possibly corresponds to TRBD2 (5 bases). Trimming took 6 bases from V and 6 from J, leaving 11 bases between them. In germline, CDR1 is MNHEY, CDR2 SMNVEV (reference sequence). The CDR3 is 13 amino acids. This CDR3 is CASRALVPGELFF. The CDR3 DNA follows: TGTGCCAGCAGGGCACTAGTCCCCGGGGAGCTGTTTTTT.

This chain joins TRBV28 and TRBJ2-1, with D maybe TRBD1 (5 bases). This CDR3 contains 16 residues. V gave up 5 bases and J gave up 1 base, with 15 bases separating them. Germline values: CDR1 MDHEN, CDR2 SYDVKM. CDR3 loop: CASSTSQGGSYNEQFF. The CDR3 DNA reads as TGTGCCAGCAGTACGTCTCAGGGTGGTTCCTACAATGAGCAGTTCTTC. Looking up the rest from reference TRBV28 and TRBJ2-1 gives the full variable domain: DVKVTQSSRYLVKRTGEKVFLECVQDMDHENMFWYRQDPGLGLRLIYFSYDVKMKEKGDIPEGYSVSREKKERFSLILESASTNQTSMYLCASSTSQGGSYNEQFFGPGTRLTVL.

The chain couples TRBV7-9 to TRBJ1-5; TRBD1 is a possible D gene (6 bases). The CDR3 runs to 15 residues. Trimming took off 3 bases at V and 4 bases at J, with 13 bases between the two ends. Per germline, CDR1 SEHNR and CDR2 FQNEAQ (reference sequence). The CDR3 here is CASSLGGGLNQPQHF. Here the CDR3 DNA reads TGTGCCAGCAGCTTGGGAGGGGGACTGAATCAGCCCCAGCATTTT.

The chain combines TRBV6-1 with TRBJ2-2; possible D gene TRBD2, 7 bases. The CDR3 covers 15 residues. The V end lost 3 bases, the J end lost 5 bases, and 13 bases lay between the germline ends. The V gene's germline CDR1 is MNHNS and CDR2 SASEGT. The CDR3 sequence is CASSEAGARTGELFF. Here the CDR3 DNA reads TGTGCCAGCAGTGAGGCGGGGGCAAGAACCGGGGAGCTGTTTTTT.

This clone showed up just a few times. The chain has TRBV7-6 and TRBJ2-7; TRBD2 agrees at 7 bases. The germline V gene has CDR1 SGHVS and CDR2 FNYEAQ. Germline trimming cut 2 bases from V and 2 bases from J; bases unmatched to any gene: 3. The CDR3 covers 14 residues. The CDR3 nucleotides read TGTGCCAGCAGCTTACGCGGACTAGCCTACGAGCAGTACTTC. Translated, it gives CASSLRGLAYEQYF.

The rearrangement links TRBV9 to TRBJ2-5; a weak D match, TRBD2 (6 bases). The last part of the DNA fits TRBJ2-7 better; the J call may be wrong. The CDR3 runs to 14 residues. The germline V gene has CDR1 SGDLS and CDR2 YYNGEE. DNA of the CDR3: TGTGCCAGCAGCGTAGGGAGGGTAGGGGACGAGCAGTACTTC. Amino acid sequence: CASSVGRVGDEQYF.

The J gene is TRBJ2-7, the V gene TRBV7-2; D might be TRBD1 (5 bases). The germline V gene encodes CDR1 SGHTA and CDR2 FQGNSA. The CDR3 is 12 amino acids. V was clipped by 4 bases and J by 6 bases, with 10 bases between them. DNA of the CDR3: TGTGCCAGCAGCTCCCAGGGTTCCGAGCAGTACTTC. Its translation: CASSSQGSEQYF.

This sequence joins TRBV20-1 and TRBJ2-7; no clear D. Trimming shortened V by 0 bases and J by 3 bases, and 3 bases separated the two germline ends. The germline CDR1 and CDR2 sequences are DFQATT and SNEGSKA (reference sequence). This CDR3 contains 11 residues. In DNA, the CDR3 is TGCAGTGCTAGAGAGGGCTACGAGCAGTACTTC. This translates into CSAREGYEQYF.